This TCR beta chain came from a study of cytomegalovirus exposure and HLA in healthy donors. This clone came up once. Amplification used 60 Vbeta primers and 13 Jbeta primers. TCRdb's table, derived via immunoSEQ multiplex PCR, lists solely in-frame clones and lacks some. This sample has 100,000 to 150,000 clones, with 70% to 80% found just once. The clonotype originates from a female donor in good health and CMV-seronegative. Sequencing used PBMCs.

CDR3 protein: CASSLVYSEQYF. The DNA for the CDR3 is TGTGCCAGCAGCCTCGTTTATTCCGAGCAGTACTTC. The chain carries TRBV5-6 and TRBJ2-7; D remains ambiguous. Per germline, CDR1 SGHDT and CDR2 YYEEEE. This CDR3 contains 12 residues. V was shortened by 4 bases and J by 6 bases, with 11 bases between the two germline ends.